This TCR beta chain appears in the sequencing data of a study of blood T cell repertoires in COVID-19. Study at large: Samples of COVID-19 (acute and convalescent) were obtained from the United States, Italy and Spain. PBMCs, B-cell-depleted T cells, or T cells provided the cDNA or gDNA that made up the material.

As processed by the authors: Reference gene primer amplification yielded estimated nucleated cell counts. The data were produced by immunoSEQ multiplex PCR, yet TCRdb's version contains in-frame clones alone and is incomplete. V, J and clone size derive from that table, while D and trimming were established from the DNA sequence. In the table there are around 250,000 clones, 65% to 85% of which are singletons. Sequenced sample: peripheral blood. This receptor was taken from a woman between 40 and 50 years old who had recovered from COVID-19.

The CDR3 is CASSEAKQSIEAFF. The CDR3 region has the DNA TGCGCCAGCAGCGAAGCCAAACAGAGCATTGAAGCTTTCTTT. The J gene is TRBJ1-1, the V gene TRBV5-1; the D is unclear. The CDR3 is 14 amino acids. Trimming removed 4 bases at V and 7 bases at J, with 17 bases between. Germline V gene sequence: CDR1 SGHRS, CDR2 YFSETQ. Full variable domain (remainder filled in from reference TRBV5-1 and TRBJ1-1): KAGVTQTPRYLIKTRGQQVTLSCSPISGHRSVSWYQQTPGQGLQFLFEYFSETQRNKGNFPGRFSGRQFSNSRSEMNVSTLELGDSALYLCASSEAKQSIEAFFGQGTRLTVV.